This is a list of T cell receptor beta chains from one sample in a study of blood T cell repertoires in COVID-19. TCRdb's copy holds only in-frame clones and misses some; the assay was immunoSEQ multiplex PCR. This sample yields some 400,000 clones, of which 90% are seen a single time; 6.5% belongs to the top ten. The sample comprised peripheral blood. The receptors were gathered from a young man with active or convalescent COVID-19. Each CDR3 is given with its conserved first and last residue. Fields, in order: V gene, D gene, clone size, J gene, CDR3 protein, CDR3 DNA. A D gene is named only where the DNA matches it firmly. Clone size is shown for a subset of rows, as once, few, many or a class of expanded clone.

TRBV5-1,.,.,TRBJ2-2,CASSQGGGAGTGELFF,TGCGCCAGCAGCCAAGGGGGGGGCGCAGGCACCGGGGAGCTGTTTTTT
TRBV13,.,.,TRBJ1-3,CASSLVLGNTIYF,TGTGCCAGCAGCTTAGTTCTCGGAAACACCATATATTTT
TRBV24-1,.,.,TRBJ1-1,CATSDSGGRNTEAFF,TGTGCCACCAGTGATTCGGGGGGAAGGAACACTGAAGCTTTCTTT
TRBV19,TRBD2,.,TRBJ2-5,CASSIDIAGGQETQYF,TGTGCCAGTAGTATTGACATAGCGGGAGGGCAAGAGACCCAGTACTTC
TRBV28,TRBD1,.,TRBJ1-2,CASSLTGIRLGYTF,TGTGCCAGCAGTTTGACAGGGATTCGGCTTGGCTACACCTTC
TRBV4-2,.,few,TRBJ1-5,CASSYPQQGLGNQPQHF,TGTGCCAGCAGCTACCCACAACAGGGTTTGGGCAATCAGCCCCAGCATTTT
TRBV5-6,.,.,TRBJ2-3,CASSFPQSTDTQYF,TGTGCCAGCAGCTTTCCACAGTCCACAGATACGCAGTATTTT
TRBV15,TRBD2,.,TRBJ2-3,CATSPWRGGTDTQYF,TGTGCCACCAGCCCCTGGCGGGGGGGCACAGATACGCAGTATTTT
TRBV12-3/TRBV12-4,.,.,TRBJ1-1,CASNSNKNTEAFF,TGTGCCAGCAATTCGAACAAGAACACTGAAGCTTTCTTT
TRBV5-1,.,.,TRBJ1-2,CASSLAQGDGYTF,TGCGCCAGCAGCTTGGCCCAAGGGGATGGCTACACCTTC
TRBV2,TRBD1,.,TRBJ1-3,CASRAGTGGYDGNTIYF,TGTGCCAGCAGGGCCGGGACAGGGGGCTATGATGGAAACACCATATATTTT
TRBV7-9,TRBD1,.,TRBJ2-5,CASSHGTALKETQYF,TGTGCCAGCAGCCACGGGACAGCACTAAAAGAGACCCAGTACTTC
TRBV19,TRBD1,.,TRBJ1-1,CASSISGTGNTEAFF,TGTGCCAGTAGTATCTCCGGGACAGGCAACACTGAAGCTTTCTTT
TRBV4-1,.,.,TRBJ1-5,CASSQDKGGRALDQPQHF,TGCGCCAGCAGCCAAGATAAGGGCGGCAGGGCCCTCGATCAGCCCCAGCATTTT
TRBV9,.,.,TRBJ2-4,CASSVGPRDPRWRAAKNIQYF,TGTGCCAGCAGCGTAGGGCCTCGGGACCCAAGGTGGAGGGCAGCCAAAAACATTCAGTACTTC
TRBV6-1,TRBD1,.,TRBJ1-5,CASSGGQGVKGQPQHF,TGTGCCAGCAGTGGGGGACAGGGAGTAAAGGGGCAGCCCCAGCATTTT
TRBV9,.,.,TRBJ2-7,CASSVGGLDNSYEQYF,TGTGCCAGCAGCGTAGGGGGCCTGGACAACTCCTACGAGCAGTACTTC
TRBV18,TRBD1,.,TRBJ1-1,CASSPGQGTEAFF,TGTGCCAGCTCACCGGGACAGGGCACTGAAGCTTTCTTT
TRBV27,TRBD2,.,TRBJ2-1,CASSGLAGDNEQFF,TGTGCCAGCAGTGGACTAGCGGGAGACAATGAGCAGTTCTTC
TRBV7-2,.,.,TRBJ2-1,CASTPPRGGSYNEQFF,TGTGCCAGCACCCCACCTAGGGGGGGGTCCTACAATGAGCAGTTCTTC
TRBV6-5,.,.,TRBJ1-2,CASSRGGGYTF,TGTGCCAGCAGCAGAGGGGGAGGCTACACCTTC
TRBV5-1,TRBD1,.,TRBJ1-5,CASSKLGQGTNQPQHF,TGCGCCAGCAGCAAATTAGGACAGGGGACCAATCAGCCCCAGCATTTT
TRBV6-1,TRBD1,few,TRBJ2-2,CASSEASGTGGGELFF,TGTGCCAGCAGTGAAGCAAGCGGGACAGGGGGCGGGGAGCTGTTTTTT
TRBV24-1,.,.,TRBJ1-2,CATSDVDSNYGYTF,TGTGCCACCAGTGATGTGGACAGTAACTATGGCTACACCTTC
TRBV4-3,.,.,TRBJ2-1,CASSQDHLSSYNEQFF,TGCGCCAGCAGCCAAGATCACCTGAGCTCCTACAATGAGCAGTTCTTC
TRBV5-1,TRBD2,.,TRBJ2-3,CASSRGTSGGITDTQYF,TGCGCCAGCAGCCGAGGGACTAGCGGGGGGATCACAGATACGCAGTATTTT
TRBV19,TRBD1,.,TRBJ1-2,CASSAHTGDNYGYTF,TGTGCCAGTAGTGCCCACACAGGGGATAATTATGGCTACACCTTC
TRBV24-1,TRBD1,.,TRBJ1-2,CATSDPGQGGYGYTF,TGTGCCACCAGTGATCCGGGACAGGGGGGCTATGGCTACACCTTC
TRBV18,TRBD1,.,TRBJ2-1,CASSPRPGGSYNEQFF,TGTGCCAGCTCACCAAGGCCAGGGGGCTCCTACAATGAGCAGTTCTTC
TRBV3-1/TRBV3-2,TRBD1,.,TRBJ1-1,CASSQETKGALGAFF,TGTGCCAGCAGCCAAGAGACTAAGGGGGCCCTTGGAGCTTTCTTT
TRBV12-3/TRBV12-4,.,.,TRBJ2-1,CASRLGTNNEQFF,TGTGCCAGCAGGCTCGGGACAAACAATGAGCAGTTCTTC
TRBV7-8,TRBD2,.,TRBJ2-3,CATLGGRSTDTQYF,TGTGCCACTTTGGGGGGGAGATCCACAGATACGCAGTATTTT
TRBV5-1,TRBD1,once,TRBJ2-5,CASTTGGGETQYF,TGCGCCAGCACGACAGGGGGCGGCGAGACCCAATACTTC
TRBV28,TRBD2,.,TRBJ2-7,CASSYGGTKYEQYF,TGTGCCAGCAGCTACGGCGGGACTAAATACGAGCAGTACTTC
TRBV4-2,TRBD2,.,TRBJ2-1,CASSQALAGGYNEQFF,TGTGCCAGCAGCCAAGCCCTAGCGGGAGGGTACAATGAGCAGTTCTTC
TRBV19,.,.,TRBJ2-2,CASSPFRELFF,TGTGCCAGTAGTCCTTTCCGGGAGCTGTTTTTT
TRBV20-1,.,.,TRBJ1-4,CSASIGATNEKLFF,TGCAGTGCTAGTATCGGTGCAACTAATGAAAAACTGTTTTTT
TRBV5-4,TRBD2,.,TRBJ2-1,CASSLALAGAPFF,TGTGCCAGCAGCTTGGCACTAGCGGGAGCACCGTTCTTC
TRBV28,.,.,TRBJ2-3,CASSSSTRLRF,TGTGCCAGCAGTTCCAGTACCCGACTCCGTTTT
TRBV24-1,.,.,TRBJ2-6,CATSETGSGANVLTF,TGTGCCACCAGTGAAACAGGGTCCGGGGCCAACGTGCTGACTTTC
TRBV28,.,.,TRBJ2-7,CASTAESYEQYF,TGTGCCAGCACCGCAGAAAGCTACGAGCAGTACTTC
TRBV28,.,.,TRBJ1-5,CASSSRAGDGQPQHF,TGTGCCAGCAGTTCCCGGGCCGGGGATGGGCAGCCCCAGCATTTT
TRBV2,TRBD1,many,TRBJ1-5,CASSEPGQGGGPQHF,TGTGCCAGCAGTGAACCCGGACAGGGGGGAGGGCCCCAGCATTTT
TRBV19,.,.,TRBJ2-7,CASSNLGPREQYF,TGTGCCAGTAGTAACCTGGGGCCGCGGGAGCAGTACTTC
TRBV2,.,.,TRBJ2-2,CASSEGQPGIGELFF,TGTGCCAGCAGCGAGGGCCAGCCGGGGATCGGGGAGCTGTTTTTT
TRBV6-2/TRBV6-3,.,.,TRBJ1-5,CASSYTVYSNQPQHF,TGTGCCAGCAGTTACACAGTCTATAGCAATCAGCCCCAGCATTTT
TRBV15,TRBD1,.,TRBJ1-2,CATSRAPFRGLGYGYTF,TGTGCCACCAGCAGAGCCCCCTTTAGGGGGCTTGGCTATGGCTACACCTTC
TRBV27,TRBD2,.,TRBJ2-3,CASSLSAGGTDTQYF,TGTGCCAGCAGTTTATCTGCGGGGGGCACAGATACGCAGTATTTT
TRBV3-1/TRBV3-2,.,.,TRBJ1-1,CASSQLRGTEAFF,TGTGCCAGCAGTCAACTTCGGGGAACTGAAGCTTTCTTT
TRBV28,TRBD1,.,TRBJ1-5,CASGSPGTGGNQPQHF,TGTGCCAGCGGGTCCCCAGGGACAGGAGGCAATCAGCCCCAGCATTTT
TRBV28,TRBD1,.,TRBJ2-7,CASSLPDRSSYEQYF,TGTGCCAGCAGTTTACCGGACAGGAGCTCCTACGAGCAGTACTTC
TRBV7-3,TRBD2,.,TRBJ2-1,CASSSTGLPGGPPSGKYNEQFF,TGTGCCAGCAGCTCCACGGGGTTGCCAGGGGGGCCTCCTAGCGGGAAATACAATGAGCAGTTCTTC
TRBV29-1,.,.,TRBJ2-7,CSVERSLGGIRYEQYF,TGCAGCGTTGAAAGGAGCTTGGGGGGAATACGGTACGAGCAGTACTTC
TRBV14,TRBD2,.,TRBJ2-1,CASTPGPYSGGSYNEQFF,TGTGCCAGCACCCCTGGCCCGTATAGCGGGGGGTCATACAATGAGCAGTTCTTC
TRBV3-1/TRBV3-2,TRBD1,few,TRBJ1-5,CASSQEGGTGNQPQHF,TGTGCCAGCAGCCAAGAGGGGGGGACAGGGAATCAGCCCCAGCATTTT
TRBV4-3,TRBD1,.,TRBJ2-2,CASSHPRTGRYTGELFF,TGCGCCAGCAGCCACCCGAGGACAGGGAGGTACACCGGGGAGCTGTTTTTT
TRBV7-8,.,.,TRBJ1-1,CASSQDTNTEAFF,TGTGCCAGCAGCCAGGACACGAACACTGAAGCTTTCTTT